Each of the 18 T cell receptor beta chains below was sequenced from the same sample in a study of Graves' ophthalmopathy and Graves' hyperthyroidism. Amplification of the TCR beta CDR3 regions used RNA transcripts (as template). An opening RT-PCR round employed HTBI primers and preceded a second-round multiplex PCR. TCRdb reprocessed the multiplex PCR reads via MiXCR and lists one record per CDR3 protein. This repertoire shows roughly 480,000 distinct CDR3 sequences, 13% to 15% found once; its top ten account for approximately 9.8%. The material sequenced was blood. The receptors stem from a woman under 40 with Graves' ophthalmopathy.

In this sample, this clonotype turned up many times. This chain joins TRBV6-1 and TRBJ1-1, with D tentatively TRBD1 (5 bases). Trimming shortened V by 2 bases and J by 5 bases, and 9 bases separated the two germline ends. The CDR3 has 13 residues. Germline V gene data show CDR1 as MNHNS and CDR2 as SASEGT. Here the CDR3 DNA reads TGTGCCAGCAGTGAATCTAAGGGGACTGAAGCTTTCTTT. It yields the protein CASSESKGTEAFF.

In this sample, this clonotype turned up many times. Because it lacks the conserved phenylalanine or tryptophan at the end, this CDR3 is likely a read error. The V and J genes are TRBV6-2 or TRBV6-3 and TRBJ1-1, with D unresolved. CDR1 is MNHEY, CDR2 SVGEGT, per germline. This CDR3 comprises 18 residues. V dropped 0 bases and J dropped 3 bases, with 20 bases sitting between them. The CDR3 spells CASSYSIVRSQGYTEAFL. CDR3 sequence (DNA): TGTGCCAGCAGTTACTCGATCGTGAGGAGCCAAGGGTACACTGAAGCTTTCCTT.

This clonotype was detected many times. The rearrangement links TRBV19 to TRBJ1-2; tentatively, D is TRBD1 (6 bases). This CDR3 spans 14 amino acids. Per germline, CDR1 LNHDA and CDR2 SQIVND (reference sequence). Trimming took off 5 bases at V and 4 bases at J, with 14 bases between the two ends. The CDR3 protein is CASSSTGTIYGYTF. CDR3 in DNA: TGTGCCAGTAGTTCAACAGGGACCATCTATGGCTACACCTTC. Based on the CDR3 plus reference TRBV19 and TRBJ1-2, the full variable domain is DGGITQSPKYLFRKEGQNVTLSCEQNLNHDAMYWYRQDPGQGLRLIYYSQIVNDFQKGDIAEGYSVSREKKESFPLTVTSAQKNPTAFYLCASSSTGTIYGYTFGSGTRLTVV.

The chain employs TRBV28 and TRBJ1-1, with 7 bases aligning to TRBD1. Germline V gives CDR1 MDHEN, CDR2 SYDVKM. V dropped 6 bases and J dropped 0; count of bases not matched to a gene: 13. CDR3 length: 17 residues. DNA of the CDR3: TGTGCCAGCAGAGTTCCGGGACAGACACCAATGAACACTGAAGCTTTCTTT. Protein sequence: CASRVPGQTPMNTEAFF. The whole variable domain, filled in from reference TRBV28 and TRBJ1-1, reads DVKVTQSSRYLVKRTGEKVFLECVQDMDHENMFWYRQDPGLGLRLIYFSYDVKMKEKGDIPEGYSVSREKKERFSLILESASTNQTSMYLCASRVPGQTPMNTEAFFGQGTRLTVV.

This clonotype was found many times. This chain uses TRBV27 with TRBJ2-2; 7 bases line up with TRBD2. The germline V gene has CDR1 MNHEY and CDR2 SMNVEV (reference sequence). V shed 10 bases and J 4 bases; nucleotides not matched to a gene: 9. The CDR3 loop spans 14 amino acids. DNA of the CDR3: TGTGCCACCGGGGGGTTAGAGGCCACCGGGGAGCTGTTTTTT. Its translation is CATGGLEATGELFF.

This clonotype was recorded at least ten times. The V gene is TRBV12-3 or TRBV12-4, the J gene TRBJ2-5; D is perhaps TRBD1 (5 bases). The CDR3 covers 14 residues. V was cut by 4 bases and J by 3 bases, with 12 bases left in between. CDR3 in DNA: TGTGCCAGCAGTTATACAGGAACCAAAGAGACCCAGTACTTC. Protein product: CASSYTGTKETQYF.

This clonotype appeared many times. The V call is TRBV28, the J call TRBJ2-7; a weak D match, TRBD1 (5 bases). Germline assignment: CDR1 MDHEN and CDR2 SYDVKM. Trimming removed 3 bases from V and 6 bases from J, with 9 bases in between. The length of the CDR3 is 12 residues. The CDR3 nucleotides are TGTGCCAGCAGTTTGGGCAGGGTCGAGCAGTACTTC. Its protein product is CASSLGRVEQYF.

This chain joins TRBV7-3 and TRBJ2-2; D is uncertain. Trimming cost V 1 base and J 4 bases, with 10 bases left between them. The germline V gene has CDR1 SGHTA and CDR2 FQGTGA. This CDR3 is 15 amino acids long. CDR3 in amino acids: CASSLRSDGTGELFF. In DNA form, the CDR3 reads TGTGCCAGCAGCTTAAGGTCCGATGGCACCGGGGAGCTGTTTTTT.

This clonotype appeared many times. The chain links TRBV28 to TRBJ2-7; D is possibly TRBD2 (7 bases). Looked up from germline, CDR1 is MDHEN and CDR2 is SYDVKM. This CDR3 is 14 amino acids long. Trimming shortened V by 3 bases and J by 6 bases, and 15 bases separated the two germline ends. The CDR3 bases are TGTGCCAGCAGTTTTCGGGGGGCTAGTTCCGAGCAGTACTTC. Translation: CASSFRGASSEQYF.

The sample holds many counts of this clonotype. The chain's CDR3 is CARKGLGETQYF. Written as DNA, the CDR3 is TGTGCCAGAAAAGGACTGGGAGAGACCCAGTACTTC. The chain carries TRBV5-6 and TRBJ2-5, with TRBD2 as a possible D gene (5 bases). The CDR3 consists of 12 residues. V was shortened by 8 bases and J by 4 bases, with 12 bases between the two germline ends. Germline V gene sequence: CDR1 SGHDT, CDR2 YYEEEE.

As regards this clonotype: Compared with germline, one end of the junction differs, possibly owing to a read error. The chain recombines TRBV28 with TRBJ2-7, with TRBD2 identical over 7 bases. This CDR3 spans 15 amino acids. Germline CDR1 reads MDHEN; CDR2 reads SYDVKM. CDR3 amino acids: CASSTLAVISYDQYF. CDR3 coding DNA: TGTGCCAGCAGTACGCTAGCGGTAATCTCCTACGATCAGTACTTC.

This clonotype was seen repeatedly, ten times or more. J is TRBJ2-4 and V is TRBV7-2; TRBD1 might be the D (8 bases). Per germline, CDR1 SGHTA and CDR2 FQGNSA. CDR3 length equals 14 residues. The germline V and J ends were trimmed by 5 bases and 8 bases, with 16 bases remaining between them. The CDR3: CASSPTGGVDIQYF. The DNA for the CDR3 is TGTGCCAGCAGCCCAACAGGGGGGGTGGACATTCAGTACTTC.

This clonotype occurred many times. CDR3 nucleotide sequence: TGTGCCAGCAGTCCTGGGACAGGGCTTCATAATTCACCCCTCCACTTT. Its translation: CASSPGTGLHNSPLHF. The chain employs TRBV12-3 or TRBV12-4 and TRBJ1-6; the match to TRBD1 covers 9 bases. V dropped 5 bases and J dropped 5; count of bases not matched to a gene: 7. CDR3 length: 16 amino acids.

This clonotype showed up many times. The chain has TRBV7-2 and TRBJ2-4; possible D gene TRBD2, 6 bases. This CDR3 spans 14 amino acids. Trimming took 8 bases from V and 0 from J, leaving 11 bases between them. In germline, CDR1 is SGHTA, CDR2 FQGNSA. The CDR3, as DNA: TGTGCCAGCGGTAGCGGACTAGCCAAAAACATTCAGTACTTC. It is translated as CASGSGLAKNIQYF.

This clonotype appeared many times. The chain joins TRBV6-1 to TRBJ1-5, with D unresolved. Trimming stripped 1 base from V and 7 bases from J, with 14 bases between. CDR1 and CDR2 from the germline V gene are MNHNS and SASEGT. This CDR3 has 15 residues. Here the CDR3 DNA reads TGTGCCAGCAGTGAAGTTCCAGGCTCAAGGCAGCCCCAGCATTTT. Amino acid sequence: CASSEVPGSRQPQHF.

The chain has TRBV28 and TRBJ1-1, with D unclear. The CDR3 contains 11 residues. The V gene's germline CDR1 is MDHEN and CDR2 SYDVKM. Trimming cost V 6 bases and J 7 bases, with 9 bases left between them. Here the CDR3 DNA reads TGTGCCAGCAGCCTACAGTATGAAGCTTTCTTT. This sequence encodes CASSLQYEAFF.

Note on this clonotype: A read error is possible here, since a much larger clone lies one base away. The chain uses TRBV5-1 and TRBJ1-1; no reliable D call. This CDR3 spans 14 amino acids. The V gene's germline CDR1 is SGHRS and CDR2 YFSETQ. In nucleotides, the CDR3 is TGCGTCAGCAGCTTGGTAGCAAGGAACACTGAAGCTTTCTTT. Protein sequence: CVSSLVARNTEAFF.

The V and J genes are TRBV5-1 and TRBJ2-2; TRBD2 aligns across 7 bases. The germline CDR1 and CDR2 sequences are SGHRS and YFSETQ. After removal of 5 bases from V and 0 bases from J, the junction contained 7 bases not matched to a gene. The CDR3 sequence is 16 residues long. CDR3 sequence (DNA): TGCGCCAGCAGATTCCAGCGGGGTTCGAACACCGGGGAGCTGTTTTTT. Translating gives CASRFQRGSNTGELFF.